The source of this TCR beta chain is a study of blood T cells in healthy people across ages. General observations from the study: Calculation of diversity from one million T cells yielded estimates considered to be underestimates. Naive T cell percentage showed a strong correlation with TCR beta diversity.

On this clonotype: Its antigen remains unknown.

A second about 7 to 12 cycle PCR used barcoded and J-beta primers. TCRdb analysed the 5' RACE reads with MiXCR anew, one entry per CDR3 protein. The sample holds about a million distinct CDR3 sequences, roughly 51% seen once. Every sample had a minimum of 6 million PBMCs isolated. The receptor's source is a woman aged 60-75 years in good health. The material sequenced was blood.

The CDR3 nucleotides are TGTGCCAGCTCACCAAGTACGTACGAGCAGTACTTC. This codes for CASSPSTYEQYF. The chain recombines TRBV18 with TRBJ2-5, with no clear D. The DNA end favors TRBJ2-7, so the J call may be wrong. Germline V gene sequence: CDR1 KGHSH, CDR2 LQKENI. CDR3 length equals 12 residues.